This TCR beta chain was recovered during a study of TIL therapy for anti-PD-1-resistant metastatic lung cancer. Sequencing used immunoSEQ v3. Each library reached some 2 million read pairs, or 5-6 million at deep level. Sequencing used immunoSEQ multiplex PCR; TCRdb keeps in-frame clones, though not all of them. The table has under 100,000 clones, roughly 65% seen once. The germline V and J ends were trimmed by 1 base and 0 bases, with 11 bases remaining between them. The CDR3 covers 16 residues. The V gene's germline CDR1 is LGHDT and CDR2 YNNKEL (reference sequence). Time point defined: pre-treatment sample, taken before nivolumab and TIL therapy. Most excised metastases sampled were pleural nodules or supraclavicular lymph nodes. Tumors were harvested before any PD-1/PD-L1 blockade.

This chain links TRBV3-1 (or the pseudogene TRBV3-2) with TRBJ2-3; D perhaps matches TRBD2 (5 bases). Sequencing was performed on tumor tissue, taken at baseline. The clonotype was recovered from a person aged 25 to 85 with non-small cell lung cancer. The CDR3 is CASSQAPLVSTDTQYF. CDR3 coding DNA: TGTGCCAGCAGCCAAGCTCCACTAGTTAGCACAGATACGCAGTATTTT.